The 12 T cell receptor beta chains presented below share a single source sample, sequenced in a study of tumor-infiltrating lymphocytes in primary liver carcinoma. Making TCR beta cDNA involved roughly 0.55 ug total RNA and a constant-region primer. Three nested multiplex PCR rounds, a slightly modified ARM-PCR method, built the TCR beta libraries. The first two PCR rounds used TRBV1-TRBV30 forward primers with a C-beta reverse primer, 10 cycles each. TCRdb recomputed calls from the multiplex PCR reads with MiXCR, one row per CDR3 protein. This sample yields under 200,000 distinct CDR3 sequences, of which 85% are seen a single time; about a sixth belongs to the top ten. Joint extraction of RNA and DNA used about 17-30 mg of bulk tissue that was unsorted. Material: tumor tissue from primary liver carcinoma. The receptors here all came from a man between 35 and 55 years old with primary liver carcinoma and hepatitis B virus infection.

As concerns this clonotype: A junction end diverges from the germline sequence, so it may reflect a read error. V is TRBV12-3 or TRBV12-4 and J is TRBJ1-5; possible D gene TRBD1, 6 bases. The CDR3 runs to 14 residues. The CDR3 region is CVSSLGATNKPQHF. The DNA of the CDR3 is TGTGTCAGCAGTTTGGGGGCTACCAATAAGCCCCAGCATTTT.

The table lists this clonotype with a count of one. This sequence joins TRBV12-3 or TRBV12-4 and TRBJ1-2; D gene uncertain. The CDR3 has 13 residues. The V end lost 7 bases, the J end lost 4 bases, and 13 bases lay between the germline ends. CDR3 in amino acids: CASTYTVSYGYTF. DNA for the CDR3: TGTGCCAGCACTTATACAGTGAGCTATGGCTACACCTTC.

As for this clonotype: At one boundary the junction diverges from the germline segment, which might be a read error. V gene TRBV12-3 or TRBV12-4 combines with J gene TRBJ2-5, with TRBD2 matching over 7 bases. The CDR3 runs to 15 residues. DNA for the CDR3: TGTGCCAGCAGTTTTTCTCCGGGACTAAAAGAGACCCGGTACTTC. Protein: CASSFSPGLKETRYF.

In regard to this clonotype: At one end the junction does not follow the germline gene, possibly because of a read error. V is TRBV6-1 and J is TRBJ2-2; D could derive from TRBD1 or TRBD2 (5 bases each). This CDR3 comprises 14 residues. Germline values: CDR1 MNHNS, CDR2 SASEGT. This chain's CDR3 is CASSEIGAARELFF. CDR3 bases: TGTGCCAGCAGTGAAATAGGGGCAGCCAGGGAGTTGTTTTTT.

Worth noting for this clonotype: Since a much larger clone is just one base distant, this may be a read error. Likely a read error: the CDR3 ends without its conserved phenylalanine or tryptophan. No DNA is shown, since the ends of the CDR3 on it are uncertain; the CDR3 is the one TCRdb lists. The V gene is TRBV4-1, the J gene TRBJ1-3; TRBD1 was called by the table and not checked on the DNA. Ends included, the CDR3 has 16 residues. CDR1 and CDR2 from the germline V gene are MGHRA and YSYEKL. CDR3 sequence: CASSQGGQPSGNTVYL.

This chain links TRBV10-3 with TRBJ2-5; 8 bases fit TRBD2. This CDR3 region has 14 residues. Per the germline V gene, CDR1 is ENHRY and CDR2 is SYGVKD. V gave up 10 bases and J gave up 6 bases; unmatched junction bases: 13. The DNA for the CDR3 is TGTGCCACCGTGCCACGACTAGCGATGAAGACCCAGTACTTC. Translated, it gives CATVPRLAMKTQYF.

V is TRBV6-5 and J is TRBJ2-5; perhaps TRBD1 as D (6 bases). Looked up from germline, CDR1 is MNHEY and CDR2 is SVGAGI. CDR3 length: 15 amino acids. V lost 6 bases and J 3 bases, leaving 17 bases between the germline ends. The CDR3 sequence is CASSRTEAGEETQYF. In DNA, the CDR3 is TGTGCCAGCAGCAGGACAGAGGCAGGTGAAGAGACCCAGTACTTC.

The table lists this clonotype with many counts. CDR3 sequence: CASSRPDSLSYEQYF. The CDR3 DNA reads as TGCGCCAGCAGTCGACCCGACTCCCTCTCCTACGAGCAGTACTTC. V usage is TRBV4-1 and J usage is TRBJ2-7, with D unclear. Germline V gene sequence: CDR1 MGHRA, CDR2 YSYEKL. CDR3 length equals 15 residues. The V gene lost 6 bases and the J gene lost 0 bases, with 15 bases spanning the gap.

CDR3 amino acids: CASSLVTGLTDTQYF. The CDR3 region has the DNA TGTGCCAGCAGCTTAGTCACGGGACTAACGGATACGCAGTATTTT. V gene TRBV11-2 combines with J gene TRBJ2-3; 7 positions agree with TRBD2. Trimming at V came to 1 base and at J to 6 bases, leaving 7 bases not matched to a gene. The CDR3 contains 15 residues. Germline V gene sequence: CDR1 SGHAT, CDR2 FQNNGV.

The chain has TRBV6-1 and TRBJ1-1; D gene uncertain. V was clipped by 3 bases and J by 0 bases, with 11 bases between them. Germline V gives CDR1 MNHNS, CDR2 SASEGT. CDR3 length: 15 residues. CDR3: CASSEPGRVNTEAFF. DNA of the CDR3: TGTGCCAGCAGTGAGCCCGGACGGGTGAACACTGAAGCTTTCTTT.

The chain employs TRBV6-6 and TRBJ2-2; possibly TRBD2 for D (5 bases). Germline-derived CDR1 and CDR2 are MNHNY and SVGAGI (reference sequence). The CDR3 is made up of 14 amino acids. The V gene lost 2 bases and the J gene lost 17 bases, with 21 bases spanning the gap. In nucleotides, the CDR3 is TGTGCCAGCAGTTACGGAAAGAACACCGGGGATCTTTTTTTT. As protein: CASSYGKNTGDLFF.

The table lists this clonotype with a few counts. A read error may be the cause here, since a much bigger clone is one base away. The CDR3 DNA reads TGTACCAGCTCCCACCAAAGCAGGGGACTCTACGAGCAGTACTTC. Its translation: CTSSHQSRGLYEQYF. The chain joins TRBV28 to TRBJ2-7; D might be TRBD1 or TRBD2, each matching 6 bases. The CDR3 length is 15 residues. Germline V gives CDR1 MDHEN, CDR2 SYDVKM. Complete variable domain (other parts from reference TRBV28 and TRBJ2-7): DVKVTQSSRYLVKRTGEKVFLECVQDMDHENMFWYRQDPGLGLRLIYFSYDVKMKEKGDIPEGYSVSREKKERFSLILESASTNQTSMYLCTSSHQSRGLYEQYFGPGTRLTVT.